This T cell receptor beta chain was recovered during a study of T cell responses to AZD1222 COVID-19 vaccine. This clone was seen once. Its antigen remains unidentified. Trimming pared 6 bases from V and 1 base from J, leaving 10 bases between. CDR1 is MNHEY, CDR2 SVGAGI, per germline. CDR3 size: 13 residues. General study results and limits: Across spike, vaccine-associated CD4 TCRs were found, dominant at 160-218 and 743-854. Clonal diversity may have been underestimated, and the donors were mostly white British, with more females than males. Recipients of AZD1222 seropositive at baseline numbered only 6 or 7.

Profiled with immunoSEQ multiplex PCR; TCRdb holds only in-frame clones, not every one. Of some 120,000 clones detected, around 90% appear once; the ten largest clones hold over 6.5%. Sequencing used peripheral blood, obtained on day 0 of AZD1222 vaccination. The clonotype originates from an adult in good health. The chain carries TRBV6-5 and TRBJ2-7; TRBD1 might be the D (6 bases). The CDR3 DNA sequence: TGTGCCAGCAGCTCGACAGGTTCCTACGAGCAGTACTTC. Translated: CASSSTGSYEQYF.